Listed here are 29 T cell receptor beta chains from one sample, sequenced in a study of shared clonotypes between healthy human individuals. Generated by immunoSEQ multiplex PCR, the TCRdb table keeps only in-frame clones and is missing some. The sample yields 2 million to 2.5 million clones, approximately 93% seen once. The sequencing input was naive CD4+ T cells from PBMCs. Documented subset: CD45RA+ positively selected. These receptor sequences come from a man between 18 and 29 years old in good health. Some clones in this sample may be carry-over from other donors' samples.

The chain uses TRBV5-4 and TRBJ2-3; unclear D gene. From germline, CDR1 is SGHNT and CDR2 YYREEE (reference sequence). Trimming removed 0 bases from V and 0 bases from J, with 8 bases in between. CDR3 length equals 15 residues. The CDR3 DNA sequence: TGTGCCAGCAGCTTGGCAGCCCAAAGCACAGATACGCAGTATTTT. Amino acid sequence: CASSLAAQSTDTQYF.

The chain has TRBV29-1 and TRBJ1-4; no reliable D call. From germline, CDR1 is SQVTM and CDR2 ANQGSEA. The CDR3 consists of 14 residues. V lost 5 bases and J 0 bases, leaving 10 bases between the germline ends. The DNA for the CDR3 is TGCAGCGTTTTGGGGTCGACAACTAATGAAAAACTGTTTTTT. This gives the protein CSVLGSTTNEKLFF. Drawing the rest from reference TRBV29-1 and TRBJ1-4, the complete variable domain is SAVISQKPSRDICQRGTSLTIQCQVDSQVTMMFWYRQQPGQSLTLIATANQGSEATYESGFVIDKFPISRPNLTFSTLTVSNMSPEDSSIYLCSVLGSTTNEKLFFGSGTQLSVL.

V and J are TRBV6-5 and TRBJ2-7; TRBD2 agrees at 7 bases. CDR1 and CDR2 (germline): MNHEY, SVGAGI. Trimming at V came to 4 bases and at J to 5 bases, leaving 8 bases not matched to a gene. The CDR3 runs to 14 residues. CDR3 coding DNA: TGTGCCAGCAGTTTGGGCCGGGGGGTCGACGAGCAGTACTTC. Encoded protein: CASSLGRGVDEQYF.

The CDR3 is CASSHRATGSDTQYF. The CDR3 nucleotides read TGTGCCAGCTCACACCGGGCCACAGGGTCCGATACGCAGTATTTT. V usage is TRBV18 and J usage is TRBJ2-3; perhaps TRBD1 as D (6 bases). V lost 4 bases to trimming and J lost 6 bases, with 17 bases between them. CDR1 and CDR2 (germline): KGHSH, LQKENI. The CDR3 is 15 residues long.

The chain joins TRBV25-1 to TRBJ2-1; D perhaps matches TRBD1 (6 bases). V lost 3 bases and J lost 4, with 16 bases in between. Germline-derived CDR1 and CDR2 are MGHDK and SYGVNS. The CDR3 spans 16 residues. The CDR3 nucleotides read TGTGCCAGCAGTGACAGCACAGGGCGTCGATACAATGAGCAGTTCTTC. Translated: CASSDSTGRRYNEQFF.

This rearrangement joins TRBV7-9 to TRBJ2-3, with TRBD1 as a possible D gene (5 bases). Looked up from germline, CDR1 is SEHNR and CDR2 is FQNEAQ (reference sequence). With 4 bases removed from V and 0 bases from J, the gap between germline ends came to 17 bases. The CDR3 has 17 residues. The CDR3 DNA reads as TGTGCCAGCAGCTATATCCTAGGGGTCATAAGCACAGATACGCAGTATTTT. Encoded protein: CASSYILGVISTDTQYF.

As regards this clone: In the same sample, other DNA sequences code for this CDR3. CDR3 loop: CSASPGTEAFF. For the CDR3, the DNA is TGCAGTGCTAGCCCCGGGACAGAAGCTTTCTTT. V is TRBV20-1 and J is TRBJ1-1; D is possibly TRBD1 (6 bases). Germline CDR1 is DFQATT and CDR2 is SNEGSKA (reference sequence). Trimming took 3 bases from V and 8 from J, leaving 10 bases between them. The CDR3 runs to 11 residues.

V gene TRBV30 combines with J gene TRBJ1-3, with D uncertain. V was shortened by 5 bases and J by 4 bases, with 6 bases between the two germline ends. This CDR3 region has 11 residues. Per germline, CDR1 GTSNPN and CDR2 SVGIG (reference sequence). Written as DNA, the CDR3 is TGTGCCTGGTATCCAGGAAACACCATATATTTT. Its protein product is CAWYPGNTIYF.

The CDR3 sequence: CASRRRSTDTQYF. Here the CDR3 DNA reads TGTGCCAGCAGAAGACGGAGCACAGATACGCAGTATTTT. The chain employs TRBV2 and TRBJ2-3; D uncertain. The germline V gene encodes CDR1 SNHLY and CDR2 FYNNEI. This CDR3 region has 13 residues. The V and J ends lost 6 bases and 0 bases respectively, with 7 bases between them.

The rearrangement joins TRBV15 to TRBJ1-4, with D possibly being TRBD1 (5 bases). This CDR3 region has 16 residues. Germline CDR1 reads LNHNV; CDR2 reads YYDKDF (reference sequence). Trimming took off 5 bases at V and 0 bases at J, with 13 bases between the two ends. CDR3 loop: CATSWDPYATNEKLFF. CDR3 nucleotides: TGTGCCACCAGCTGGGACCCTTATGCAACTAATGAAAAACTGTTTTTT. Full variable domain (remainder filled in from reference TRBV15 and TRBJ1-4): DAMVIQNPRYQVTQFGKPVTLSCSQTLNHNVMYWYQQKSSQAPKLLFHYYDKDFNNEADTPDNFQSRRPNTSFCFLDIRSPGLGDTAMYLCATSWDPYATNEKLFFGSGTQLSVL.

This rearrangement joins TRBV19 to TRBJ1-5; D is perhaps TRBD1 (5 bases). V lost 3 bases and J lost 1, with 13 bases in between. From germline, CDR1 is LNHDA and CDR2 SQIVND (reference sequence). The CDR3 is 16 residues long. DNA of the CDR3: TGTGCCAGTAGTATTGACGGGGCGGGGAGCAATCAGCCCCAGCATTTT. Its translation: CASSIDGAGSNQPQHF. The whole variable domain, remainder taken from reference TRBV19 and TRBJ1-5, is DGGITQSPKYLFRKEGQNVTLSCEQNLNHDAMYWYRQDPGQGLRLIYYSQIVNDFQKGDIAEGYSVSREKKESFPLTVTSAQKNPTAFYLCASSIDGAGSNQPQHFGDGTRLSIL.

J is TRBJ2-1 and V is TRBV4-3; 7 bases are a match to TRBD2. With 4 bases clipped from V and 7 bases from J, the junction kept 16 bases outside the gene matches. CDR1 is LGHNA, CDR2 YSLEER, per germline. This CDR3 has 17 residues. The DNA for the CDR3 is TGCGCCAGCAGCCCACCCCCGCTCCAGCGGGACCTAAATGAGCAGTTCTTC. This codes for CASSPPPLQRDLNEQFF.

This chain links TRBV7-7 with TRBJ2-5; D unclear. V gave up 1 base and J gave up 1 base, with 7 bases separating them. This CDR3 contains 14 residues. The V gene's germline CDR1 is SSHAT and CDR2 FNYEAQ (reference sequence). In DNA, the CDR3 is TGTGCCAGCAGCTTAGGTTTGTTCCAAGAGACCCAGTACTTC. Amino acids: CASSLGLFQETQYF.

This chain connects TRBV11-2 to TRBJ2-7; D may correspond to TRBD1 or TRBD2 (5 bases each). The CDR3 contains 15 residues. Germline V lookup: CDR1 SGHAT, CDR2 FQNNGV. Trimming cost V 1 base and J 7 bases, with 17 bases left between them. The CDR3: CASSLVGVGPGEQYF. CDR3 DNA: TGTGCCAGCAGCTTAGTGGGGGTGGGGCCAGGGGAGCAGTACTTC. Drawing the rest from reference TRBV11-2 and TRBJ2-7, the complete variable domain is EAGVAQSPRYKIIEKRQSVAFWCNPISGHATLYWYQQILGQGPKLLIQFQNNGVVDDSQLPKDRFSAERLKGVDSTLKIQPAKLEDSAVYLCASSLVGVGPGEQYFGPGTRLTVT.

The chain has TRBV7-3 and TRBJ2-1; D perhaps matches TRBD2 (6 bases). The CDR3 has 14 residues. The V and J ends lost 1 base and 7 bases respectively, with 11 bases between them. CDR1 and CDR2 from the germline V gene are SGHTA and FQGTGA. DNA for the CDR3: TGTGCCAGCAGCTTAAAGGGACGGGAGAATGAGCAGTTCTTC. The encoded protein is CASSLKGRENEQFF.

The chain uses TRBV6-6 and TRBJ2-7; TRBD1 is a possible D gene (6 bases). The V end was cut by 5 bases, the J end by 3 bases, with 11 bases between. This CDR3 is built from 13 residues. Germline V gene lookup returns CDR1 MNHNY and CDR2 SVGAGI (reference sequence). CDR3 in DNA: TGTGCCAGCAGTCTGGGACACCACTACGAGCAGTACTTC. Translated: CASSLGHHYEQYF.

The V and J genes are TRBV4-2 and TRBJ2-1; 8 bases map to TRBD1. The CDR3 is 18 residues long. The V gene end was trimmed by 0 bases and the J gene end by 6 bases; junction bases not matched to a gene: 13. The V gene's germline CDR1 is LGHNA and CDR2 YNFKEQ. The CDR3 DNA follows: TGTGCCAGCAGCCAAGATGCGACAGGGGAAACTCTGGGCAATGAGCAGTTCTTC. It translates to CASSQDATGETLGNEQFF.

This rearrangement joins TRBV28 to TRBJ2-7; TRBD1 might be the D (7 bases). The length of the CDR3 is 16 residues. V gave up 3 bases and J gave up 6 bases, with 21 bases separating them. Looked up from germline, CDR1 is MDHEN and CDR2 is SYDVKM. In DNA form, the CDR3 reads TGTGCCAGCAGTTTTAATCAGGGGGGCAGGGCCGGCGAGCAGTACTTC. Protein sequence: CASSFNQGGRAGEQYF.

A single count supports this clone. This chain uses TRBV7-2 with TRBJ2-7, with 7 bases that match TRBD1. CDR1 is SGHTA, CDR2 FQGNSA, per germline. The junction had 11 bases not matched to a gene; V was cut back by 6 bases and J by 3 bases. The CDR3 loop spans 15 amino acids. The CDR3 loop reads CASRKSGTEYYEQYF. Written as DNA, the CDR3 is TGTGCCAGCAGAAAATCCGGGACAGAGTACTACGAGCAGTACTTC. Full variable domain (missing parts from reference TRBV7-2 and TRBJ2-7): GAGVSQSPSNKVTEKGKDVELRCDPISGHTALYWYRQSLGQGLEFLIYFQGNSAPDKSGLPSDRFSAERTGGSVSTLTIQRTQQEDSAVYLCASRKSGTEYYEQYFGPGTRLTVT.

The chain is built from TRBV7-3 and TRBJ2-2; weak D call: TRBD2 (5 bases). Germline V gives CDR1 SGHTA, CDR2 FQGTGA. The CDR3 consists of 16 residues. The ends were cut back, 0 bases at V and 4 bases at J, with 12 bases in the middle. In nucleotides, the CDR3 is TGTGCCAGCAGCTTAACTCGGCTAGCTTCCACCGGGGAGCTGTTTTTT. This translates into CASSLTRLASTGELFF.

The rearrangement joins TRBV11-2 to TRBJ2-7, with D possibly TRBD1 on 5 matching bases. Between the trimmed V and J ends, which lost 2 bases and 5 bases, there was a span of 10 bases. This CDR3 has 13 residues. CDR1 and CDR2 (germline): SGHAT, FQNNGV. The DNA for the CDR3 is TGTGCCAGCAGCTTAAGGCAGGGCGACGAGCAGTACTTC. Translation: CASSLRQGDEQYF.

A single count supports this clone. This chain joins TRBV21-1 and TRBJ1-5; the DNA was not compared with TRBD1, the D call given in the table. TRBV21-1 is labeled a pseudogene. The CDR3 is made up of 17 amino acids. Here the CDR3 DNA reads TGTGCCAGCAGGATGTTACAGGGCGCGGATAGCAATCAGCCCCAGCATTTT. It codes for CASRMLQGADSNQPQHF.

The V and J genes are TRBV5-1 and TRBJ2-2; 8 nucleotides match TRBD1. The length of the CDR3 is 16 residues. Germline V gene data show CDR1 as SGHRS and CDR2 as YFSETQ. The V and J ends lost 9 bases and 1 base, in that order; junction bases with no gene match: 11. The CDR3 spells CATSTTGTGNTGELFF. DNA of the CDR3: TGCGCCACCTCAACCACCGGGACAGGGAACACCGGGGAGCTGTTTTTT.

This chain links TRBV6-5 with TRBJ2-5; D unresolved. V lost 3 bases and J lost 4, with 12 bases in between. Germline CDR1 reads MNHEY; CDR2 reads SVGAGI. The CDR3 has 14 residues. The CDR3: CASSYGTVRETQYF. The CDR3 DNA reads as TGTGCCAGCAGTTATGGTACTGTCCGAGAGACCCAGTACTTC.

The J gene is TRBJ2-5, the V gene TRBV2; TRBD1 matches at 9 bases. CDR3 length equals 15 residues. V dropped 7 bases and J dropped 4; count of bases not matched to a gene: 10. Germline-derived CDR1 and CDR2 are SNHLY and FYNNEI. The CDR3 here is CASTGGQGIPETQYF. Written as DNA, the CDR3 is TGTGCCAGCACGGGGGGACAGGGAATACCAGAGACCCAGTACTTC.

The chain combines TRBV19 with TRBJ2-6, with D perhaps matching TRBD1 (5 bases). The CDR3 is made up of 19 amino acids. Germline assignment: CDR1 LNHDA and CDR2 SQIVND (reference sequence). V was shortened by 6 bases and J by 0 bases, with 21 bases between the two germline ends. CDR3 nucleotides: TGTGCCAGTAGACCCCGTGGCAGGGAAAGCTTCTCTGGGGCCAACGTCCTGACTTTC. Translation gives CASRPRGRESFSGANVLTF.

This clone was recorded once. V is TRBV29-1 and J is TRBJ1-2, with D possibly matching TRBD1 (5 bases). V was clipped by 4 bases and J by 4 bases, with 7 bases between them. The germline CDR1 and CDR2 sequences are SQVTM and ANQGSEA. The CDR3 length is 11 residues. Written as DNA, the CDR3 is TGCAGCGTTGTAGACAGCTATGGCTACACCTTC. Residues: CSVVDSYGYTF.

V gene TRBV28 combines with J gene TRBJ1-4; the D is unclear. Germline CDR1 reads MDHEN; CDR2 reads SYDVKM. Between the trimmed V and J ends, which lost 4 bases and 7 bases, there was a span of 19 bases. The CDR3 is 16 amino acids. The CDR3 loop reads CASSSDLAVASEKLFF. As DNA, the CDR3 is TGTGCCAGCAGTTCGGACCTGGCGGTTGCTTCTGAAAAACTGTTTTTT.

V gene TRBV9 combines with J gene TRBJ2-5, with D tentatively TRBD2 (7 bases). Trimming cost V 4 bases and J 2 bases, with 15 bases left between them. Germline-derived CDR1 and CDR2 are SGDLS and YYNGEE. The CDR3 runs to 15 residues. The CDR3 sequence: CASSIGGGAQETQYF. CDR3 nucleotide sequence: TGTGCCAGCAGCATCGGTGGGGGGGCTCAAGAGACCCAGTACTTC.